The present T cell receptor (beta chain) was sequenced within a study of metastatic and nonmetastatic thyroid tumors. Study-wide context: For malignant and benign thyroid patients, tumor or nodule tissue and blood were the sources whose repertoires were compared. Broader study findings: For both blood and tumor, malignant thyroid tumors reportedly showed significantly higher TCR beta diversity than benign nodules did.

Methods used by the authors: Clinicopathological groups of papillary thyroid cancer showed CDR3 differences that were used to build a distant-metastasis classifier. With MiXCR, TCRdb called clones anew from the PCR reads. In this record, the V and J calls reflect TCRdb's handling and not the investigators' own analysis. The table includes under 50,000 clones, 28% detected once. Until they underwent thyroid surgery, no patient had received any treatment. This clone was seen a few times. Antigen unknown. V trimming: 4 bases; J trimming: 5 bases; junction bases outside the gene matches: 5. In germline, CDR1 is MDHEN, CDR2 SYDVKM. The CDR3 sequence is 14 residues long.

The origin of this receptor is a male donor with papillary thyroid cancer or a benign thyroid nodule (not recorded which). Some clones in this sample may be carry-over from other donors' samples. The chain employs TRBV28 and TRBJ2-7, with 10 positions matching TRBD1. What was sequenced was blood. The DNA for the CDR3 is TGTGCCAGCAGTTCCGGGACAGGGGACAACGAGCAGTACTTC. Translation: CASSSGTGDNEQYF.